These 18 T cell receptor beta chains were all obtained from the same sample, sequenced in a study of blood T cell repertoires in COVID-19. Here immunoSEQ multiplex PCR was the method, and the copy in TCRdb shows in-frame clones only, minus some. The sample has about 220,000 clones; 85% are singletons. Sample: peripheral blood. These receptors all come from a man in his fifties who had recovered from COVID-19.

CDR3 protein: CASSEEVTGFQPQHF. CDR3 coding DNA: TGTGCCAGCAGTGAAGAAGTAACAGGCTTTCAGCCCCAGCATTTT. This chain joins TRBV6-1 and TRBJ1-5; possible D gene TRBD1, 5 bases. V was trimmed by 1 base and J by 6 bases, leaving 13 bases between them. The germline CDR1 and CDR2 sequences are MNHNS and SASEGT. The CDR3 runs 15 residues.

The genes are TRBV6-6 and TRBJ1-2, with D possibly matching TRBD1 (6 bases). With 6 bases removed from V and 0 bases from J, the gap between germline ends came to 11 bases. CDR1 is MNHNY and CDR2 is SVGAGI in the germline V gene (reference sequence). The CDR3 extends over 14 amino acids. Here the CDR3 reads CASSSGTTNYGYTF. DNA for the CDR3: TGTGCCAGCAGCTCCGGGACAACTAACTATGGCTACACCTTC.

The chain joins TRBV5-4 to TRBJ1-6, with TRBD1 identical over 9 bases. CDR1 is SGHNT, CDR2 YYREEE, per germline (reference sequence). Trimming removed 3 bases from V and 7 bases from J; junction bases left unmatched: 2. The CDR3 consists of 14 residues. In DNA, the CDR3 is TGTGCCAGCAGCTGGGGGACAGGGAATTCACCCCTCCACTTT. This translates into CASSWGTGNSPLHF.

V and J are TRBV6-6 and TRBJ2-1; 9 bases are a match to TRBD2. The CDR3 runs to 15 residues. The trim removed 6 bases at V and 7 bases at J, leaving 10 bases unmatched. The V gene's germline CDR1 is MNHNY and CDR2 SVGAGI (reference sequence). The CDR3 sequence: CASSEIAGEENEQFF. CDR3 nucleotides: TGTGCCAGCAGCGAAATAGCGGGAGAGGAAAATGAGCAGTTCTTC.

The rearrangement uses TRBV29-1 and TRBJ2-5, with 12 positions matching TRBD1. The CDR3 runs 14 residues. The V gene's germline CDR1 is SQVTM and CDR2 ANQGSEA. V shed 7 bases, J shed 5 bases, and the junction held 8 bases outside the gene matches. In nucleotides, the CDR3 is TGCAGCGCCTCCGGGACAGGGGGCTTTGAGACCCAGTACTTC. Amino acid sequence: CSASGTGGFETQYF. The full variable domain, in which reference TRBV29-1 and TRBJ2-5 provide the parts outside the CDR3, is SAVISQKPSRDICQRGTSLTIQCQVDSQVTMMFWYRQQPGQSLTLIATANQGSEATYESGFVIDKFPISRPNLTFSTLTVSNMSPEDSSIYLCSASGTGGFETQYFGPGTRLLVL.

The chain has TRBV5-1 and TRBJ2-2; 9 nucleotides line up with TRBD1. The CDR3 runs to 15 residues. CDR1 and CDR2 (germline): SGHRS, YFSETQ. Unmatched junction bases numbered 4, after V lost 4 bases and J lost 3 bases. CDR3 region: CASSRGQGDTGELFF. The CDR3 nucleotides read TGCGCCAGCAGCCGGGGACAGGGTGACACCGGGGAGCTGTTTTTT.

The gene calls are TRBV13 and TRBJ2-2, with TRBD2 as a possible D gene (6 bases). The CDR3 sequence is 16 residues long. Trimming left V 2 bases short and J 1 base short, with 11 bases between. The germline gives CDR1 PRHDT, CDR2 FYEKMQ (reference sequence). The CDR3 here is CASSLRRERNTGELFF. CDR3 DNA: TGTGCCAGCAGCTTACGCCGGGAGAGGAACACCGGGGAGCTGTTTTTT.

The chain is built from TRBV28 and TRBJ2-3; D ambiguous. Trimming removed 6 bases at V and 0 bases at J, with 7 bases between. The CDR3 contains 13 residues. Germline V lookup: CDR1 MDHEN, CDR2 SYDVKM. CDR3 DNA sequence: TGTGCCAGCAGGTCGTCTAGCACAGATACGCAGTATTTT. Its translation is CASRSSSTDTQYF.

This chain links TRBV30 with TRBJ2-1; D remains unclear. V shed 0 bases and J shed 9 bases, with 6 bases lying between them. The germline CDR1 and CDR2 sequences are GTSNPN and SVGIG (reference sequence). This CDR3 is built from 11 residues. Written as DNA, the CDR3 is TGTGCCTGGAGTGTACTGCCTGAGCAGTTCTTC. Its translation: CAWSVLPEQFF.

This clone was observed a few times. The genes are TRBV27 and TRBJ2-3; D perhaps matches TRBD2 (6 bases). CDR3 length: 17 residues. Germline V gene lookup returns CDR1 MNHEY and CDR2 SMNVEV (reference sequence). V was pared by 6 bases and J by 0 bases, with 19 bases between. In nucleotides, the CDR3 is TGTGCCAGCAGACCCCTCTTAGGACTACGAAGCACAGATACGCAGTATTTT. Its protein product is CASRPLLGLRSTDTQYF.

Here the CDR3 reads CASSFLAGGKQETQYF. Here the CDR3 DNA reads TGTGCCAGCAGCTTCCTAGCGGGAGGGAAACAAGAGACCCAGTACTTC. The chain recombines TRBV3-1 (or the pseudogene TRBV3-2) with TRBJ2-5; 12 positions agree with TRBD2. Trimming took 5 bases from V and 2 from J; bases not matched to a gene: 6. CDR1 LGHDT and CDR2 YNNKEL come from the germline V gene (reference sequence). CDR3 length: 16 residues.

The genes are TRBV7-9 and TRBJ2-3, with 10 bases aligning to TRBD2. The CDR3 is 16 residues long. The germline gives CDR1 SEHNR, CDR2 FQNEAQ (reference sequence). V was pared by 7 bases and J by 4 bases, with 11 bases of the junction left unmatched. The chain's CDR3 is CASTKEGLASSDTQYF. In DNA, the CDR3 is TGTGCCAGCACCAAGGAGGGACTAGCGTCCTCAGATACGCAGTATTTT. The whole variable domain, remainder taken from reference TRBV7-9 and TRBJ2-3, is DTGVSQNPRHKITKRGQNVTFRCDPISEHNRLYWYRQTLGQGPEFLTYFQNEAQLEKSRLLSDRFSAERPKGSFSTLEIQRTEQGDSAMYLCASTKEGLASSDTQYFGPGTRLTVL.

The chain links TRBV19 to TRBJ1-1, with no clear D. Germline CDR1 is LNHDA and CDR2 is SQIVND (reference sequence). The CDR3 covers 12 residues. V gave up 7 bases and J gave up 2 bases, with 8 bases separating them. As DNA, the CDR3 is TGTGCCAGTAAGGAGTTTAACACTGAAGCTTTCTTT. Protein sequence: CASKEFNTEAFF.

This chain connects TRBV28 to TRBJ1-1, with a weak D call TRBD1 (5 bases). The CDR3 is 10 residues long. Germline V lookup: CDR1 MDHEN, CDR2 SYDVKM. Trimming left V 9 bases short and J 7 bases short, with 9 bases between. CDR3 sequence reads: CASQGLEAFF. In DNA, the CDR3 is TGTGCCAGTCAGGGTCTTGAAGCTTTCTTT.

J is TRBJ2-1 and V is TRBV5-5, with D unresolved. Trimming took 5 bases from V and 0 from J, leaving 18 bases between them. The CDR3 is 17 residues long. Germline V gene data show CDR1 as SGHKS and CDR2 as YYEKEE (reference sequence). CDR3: CASSLTHLASSYNEQFF. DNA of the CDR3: TGTGCCAGCAGTTTAACCCATTTGGCTTCCTCCTACAATGAGCAGTTCTTC.

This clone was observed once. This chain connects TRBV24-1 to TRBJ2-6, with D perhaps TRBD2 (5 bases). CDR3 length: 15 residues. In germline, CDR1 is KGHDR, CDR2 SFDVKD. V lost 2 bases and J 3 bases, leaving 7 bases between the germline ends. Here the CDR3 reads CATSDSRGGANVLTF. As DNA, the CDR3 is TGTGCCACCAGTGATTCTCGGGGTGGGGCCAACGTCCTGACTTTC.

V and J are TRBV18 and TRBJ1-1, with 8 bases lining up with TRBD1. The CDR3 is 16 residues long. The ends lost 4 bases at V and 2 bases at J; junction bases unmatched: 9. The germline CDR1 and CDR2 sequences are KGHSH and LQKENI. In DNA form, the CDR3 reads TGTGCCAGCTCACTCCCTTTAGGGACAGGAAACACTGAAGCTTTCTTT. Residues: CASSLPLGTGNTEAFF. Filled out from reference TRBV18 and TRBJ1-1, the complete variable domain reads NAGVMQNPRHLVRRRGQEARLRCSPMKGHSHVYWYRQLPEEGLKFMVYLQKENIIDESGMPKERFSAEFPKEGPSILRIQQVVRGDSAAYFCASSLPLGTGNTEAFFGQGTRLTVV.

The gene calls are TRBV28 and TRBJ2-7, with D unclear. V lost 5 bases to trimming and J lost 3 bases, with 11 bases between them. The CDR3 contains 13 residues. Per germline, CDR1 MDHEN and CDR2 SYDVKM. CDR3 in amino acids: CASSTTPSYEQYF. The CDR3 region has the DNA TGTGCCAGCAGTACTACCCCAAGCTACGAGCAGTACTTC.